The T cell receptor beta chain described here comes from a study of post-analysis software for immune sequencing data. In the study overall: Recorded subtypes: relapsing-remitting, secondary progressive, progressive-relapsing; some patients unannotated.

Notes on the study in general: Under F measure analysis, samples from one preparation batch co-clustered strongly. Patients carried roughly five TRBV segments more frequently than controls did, and TRBV5-6, TRBV5-1 and TRBV20-1 were among them.

Unique molecular identifiers had been added to the TCR beta cDNA libraries. TCRdb re-derived calls from the PCR reads in MiXCR, one entry per CDR3 protein. The sample lists about 770,000 distinct CDR3 sequences; around 46% were seen once. The germline CDR1 and CDR2 sequences are SGHRS and YFSETQ. The CDR3 covers 15 residues. Trimming removed 9 bases from V and 1 base from J; junction bases left unmatched: 10. Concerning this clonotype itself: Its antigen is unidentified.

This clonotype was sampled from a girl under 18 with multiple sclerosis. Sequencing input: blood. The chain couples TRBV5-1 to TRBJ2-7; 10 bases align to TRBD1. CDR3 coding DNA: TGCGCCACCCGAGAGGGACAGGGGTCATCCTACGAGCAGTACTTC. This gives the protein CATREGQGSSYEQYF.